A single sample is the source of the 4 T cell receptor beta chains below, sequenced in a study of blood T cell repertoires in COVID-19. Generated by immunoSEQ multiplex PCR, the TCRdb table keeps only in-frame clones and is missing some. The sample lists tens of thousands of clones; roughly 90% were seen once. Sequenced sample: peripheral blood. The receptor set was obtained from a man older than 75 with active or convalescent COVID-19.

V is TRBV6-1 and J is TRBJ1-1; D remains unclear. The CDR3 length is 13 residues. From germline, CDR1 is MNHNS and CDR2 SASEGT. V lost 6 bases to trimming and J lost 5 bases, with 13 bases between them. CDR3 bases: TGTGCCAGCAGAGAAACGAGGCGGACTGAAGCTTTCTTT. Translating it yields CASRETRRTEAFF.

V and J are TRBV27 and TRBJ2-2; 7 bases are shared with TRBD1. Germline V gives CDR1 MNHEY, CDR2 SMNVEV (reference sequence). This CDR3 comprises 14 residues. Germline trimming cut 3 bases from V and 6 bases from J; bases unmatched to any gene: 4. The DNA of the CDR3 is TGTGCCAGCAGTTTGAGAGACAGGGCCGGGGAGCTGTTTTTT. Translation: CASSLRDRAGELFF.

This sequence joins TRBV20-1 and TRBJ2-7; D gene uncertain. V lost 6 bases, J lost 3 bases, and 9 bases lay in between. Germline CDR1 reads DFQATT; CDR2 reads SNEGSKA (reference sequence). This CDR3 has 11 amino acids. The chain's CDR3 is CSARRSYEQYF. For the CDR3, the DNA is TGCAGTGCAAGACGGAGCTACGAGCAGTACTTC.

The chain has TRBV19 and TRBJ2-3; tentative D call: TRBD1 (7 bases). The germline V and J ends were trimmed by 4 bases and 0 bases, with 17 bases remaining between them. Germline assignment: CDR1 LNHDA and CDR2 SQIVND (reference sequence). The CDR3 consists of 17 residues. In DNA, the CDR3 is TGTGCCAGTAGTACCTACCGCGGGACAGCTAGCACAGATACGCAGTATTTT. Amino acids: CASSTYRGTASTDTQYF. Using reference TRBV19 and TRBJ2-3 for the parts outside the CDR3, the full variable domain is DGGITQSPKYLFRKEGQNVTLSCEQNLNHDAMYWYRQDPGQGLRLIYYSQIVNDFQKGDIAEGYSVSREKKESFPLTVTSAQKNPTAFYLCASSTYRGTASTDTQYFGPGTRLTVL.